This T cell receptor (beta chain) was documented in a study of cytomegalovirus exposure and HLA in healthy donors (dated by TCRdb to between 2016 and 2019). Looking at the study overall: An earlier analysis of 587 of the donors reported 250 to 300 Gb of sequence data and around 100 million unique TCR beta sequences obtained from about 179 million T cells. The aim of the study was to test whether cataloging public T cell receptors could identify signatures of past pathogen exposure. In the later analysis, no new phenotypic data were used to find candidate immune exposures; instead, reliance was placed on TCR beta sequences and their occurrence across donors. On average, 235,054 unique TCR beta nucleotide sequences were sequenced per donor among a few hundred genotyped donors of the cohort, with about 17% of those sequences being non-productive. Roughly five DR-DQ haplotypes were handled as single units for association and clustering because linkage in the cohort was strong. About 300 gigabases of sequencing data and 80 million or so unique TCR sequences were included in an early release covering over 600 HLA-typed donors. A later genetic analysis used genome-wide SNP genotypes for about 60% of the roughly 700 donors, treating that subset as a discovery cohort. Class I and class II HLA loci were covered by the typing at four-digit resolution. All discovery cohort repertoires had been generated on a single sequencing platform. The study profiled the T cell repertoires of 666 subjects by immunosequencing and related them to cytomegalovirus serostatus. An earlier analysis of fewer than 700 of the donors applied high-throughput TCR beta sequencing to assess whether each TCR beta V gene segment acted as functional or pseudogenic. To predict cytomegalovirus infection status, the study combined high-throughput TCR immunosequencing, statistical association of individual TCRs with disease status, and machine learning. The number of donors typed differed by locus, with about 629-640 for A, B, C, DRB1 and DQB1, around 520 for DQA1, nearly 610 for DPA1, and around 430 for DPB1. Of the 300 to 500 genotyped donors, 70% to 90% were placed in the genetic ancestry cluster associated with self-reported Caucasian donors. To study patterns of TCR occurrence, a later analysis re-analyzed previously published TCR beta repertoires from several hundred donors and added high-resolution HLA genotyping. A separate validation cohort of approximately 130 different subjects was used in addition to the approximately 700-subject first cohort. Donor age, sex, ethnicity and CMV serostatus were collected together with the repertoire data.

A note on this clone: Its antigen remains unidentified. Within one base of it there is no much larger clone, and no base qualities were kept.

Results and caveats for the whole study, not just this receptor: A later analysis found that HLA-associated TCR beta chains were more clonally expanded and had lower generation probabilities than equally common non-associated chains. Cytomegalovirus status was reported to be diagnosed by the classifier with high specificity and sensitivity in both the original and validation cohorts. A later genetic analysis associated a missense DCLRE1C variant with V-gene and J-gene trimming of TCR beta chains, and an independent cohort replicated the association. Because HLA typing was unavailable for some donors at each locus, only the typed subset was used in association tests. A later analysis reported that several top co-occurrence clusters appeared linked to parvovirus B19, influenza, CMV and Epstein-Barr virus. When HLA alleles, especially DR and DQ, strongly co-occurred, TCR associations were difficult to assign to individual alleles. A further reported finding was that TCR beta sequences accurately predicted the HLA-A and HLA-B alleles for most subjects in the first cohort. According to a later genetic analysis, donors in an Asian-associated ancestry cluster had fewer N-insertions in productive TCRs than the roughly 670-donor mean. An earlier analysis of 587 of the donors showed that most TCR beta V segments appeared in productive rearrangements either about 87% or about 30% of the time, which broadly matched IMGT annotations. Immune exposure information for the cohort was limited to CMV serostatus. Some IMGT-functional V segments, including TRBV6-2 and TRBV6-3, could not be told apart with the 87-base-pair reads, so those segments were excluded. A later analysis found that TCR association rates varied across HLA loci, with DRB1 alleles showing the most associated TCRs and HLA-C alleles the fewest. Roughly uniform sequencing depth across donors was assumed in presence/absence analyses, although this assumption may not hold. The cohort was sequenced for TCR beta chains only, and without alpha or paired-chain data the features that could be detected were limited. In the study, 164 TCR beta chains were listed as associated with cytomegalovirus. Across donors, most TCR sequences were observed very rarely, whereas some public TCRs were present in many individuals. Seventeen rarely observed V segments, including chromosome 9 orphons, were excluded from the earlier analysis of several hundred of the donors because counts were too low. The sequencing pipeline was judged likely to have produced a cluster of highly shared sequence variants as a technical artifact. Correlated functional status among segregating V segments might be attributable to linkage disequilibrium, but an unknown experimental factor could not be ruled out. According to the authors, the approach could potentially be generalized to other disease states and immunological phenotypes. In a later analysis, some 17,000 TCR beta sequences were associated with specific HLA alleles at a false discovery rate of 0.05. A few of the identified cytomegalovirus-associated TCR beta chains were confirmed in vitro to be specific for cytomegalovirus antigens. In a later analysis, most CMV-associated TCR beta chains were found to appear HLA-restricted, with HLA associations seemingly driven largely by CMV exposure.

The method behind the library was the immunoSEQ multiplex PCR assay. For the multiplex PCR, a mixture combining 60 forward primers for TCR Vbeta segments and 13 reverse primers for TCR Jbeta segments was used. The CDR3 region of rearranged TCR beta genes was amplified from genomic DNA by a multiplex PCR assay. The Illumina HiSeq System was used to sequence the amplified TCR beta libraries as 87-base-pair reads. The study's processing was this. Across the 700 or so repertoires, a later analysis counted 78 million or so unique TCR beta chains, 9 million to 14 million of which were shared by at least two donors. A nearest-neighbor algorithm error-corrected the raw reads and collapsed the reads into unique sequences, merging closely related sequences to remove PCR and sequencing errors. Alignment of CDR3 sequences to IMGT reference sequences was used to assign V, D and J gene segments. For a sequence to be retained, a match of at least six nucleotides was required to both a V gene segment and a J gene segment. A rearrangement counted as productive if the CDR3 had no stop codons and remained in frame with V and J, and every other rearrangement counted as non-productive. CDR3 was defined by IMGT convention, running from the second conserved V-encoded cysteine to the conserved J-encoded phenylalanine. The earlier analysis of about 570 of the donors excluded any sequence lacking an unambiguous match to a single V gene segment. In an earlier analysis of around 590 of the donors, a V segment was called functional when productive rearrangements were above 56.7%, and segregating when the standard deviation between donors exceeded 5%. To diagnose cytomegalovirus status from the catalog of TCR beta chain sequences, a statistical classification framework was built. In a later analysis, V and J genes were assigned by comparing TCR nucleotide sequences against IMGT/GENE-DB human TR gene sequences. In a later analysis, CDR3 sequences and most-parsimonious VDJ recombination scenarios were assigned using the TCRdist pipeline. In a later analysis, every TCR beta chain was defined by the combination of its CDR3 amino acid sequence and its V-gene family, and reads without a unique V-gene family were dropped. To address suspected cross-contamination and a sequencing artifact, a later analysis removed 450 to 700 highly shared, low-generation-probability nucleotide sequences. In a later analysis, a clonal expansion index was calculated for each public chain from normalized within-repertoire ranks of inferred template counts. In a later analysis, generation probabilities were computed with a VDJ recombination model fitted to out-of-frame rearrangements, and the resulting probabilities were checked against IGoR. A later analysis scored TCR-TCR, TCR-HLA and TCR-CMV co-occurrence with hypergeometric tests, applying a repertoire-size bias correction to TCR pairs. In a later analysis, false discovery rates were estimated by permuting HLA or CMV assignments 20 times. In a later analysis, co-occurring TCRs were grouped using DBSCAN, with TCRdist sequence similarity added in when clustering inside HLA-allele-positive subsets. For co-occurrence clustering, repertoires with fewer than 30,000 or more than 120,000 public chains were excluded, along with five or six repertoires with anomalous nucleotide sharing. This is the immuneACCESS table as TCRdb keeps it, with only in-frame sequences that have V and J called. A part of the clones is gone; compared with another copy, unresolved V genes explain less than half, and the rest is unexplained. That table is the source of V, J and clone size, and D and trimming were worked out from the DNA. Recorded for this sample are 100,000 to 150,000 clones; approximately 77% of them occurred a single time. The ten largest clones capture 0.75% to 0.95% of the sample.

The CDR3, cysteine through phenylalanine, is 15 amino acids long. The read is trimmed to its CDR3 DNA, 45 bases read in frame from base 1. Trimming takes 1 base from V and 3 bases from J, and the germline ends sit 13 bases apart. Based on the germline V gene, the CDR1 and CDR2 sequences are SGHRS and YFSETQ. The cohort consisted of some 670 healthy bone marrow donors. All cohort members were sampled while nominally healthy, although unrecorded immune exposures were likely present. The donor was CMV seronegative and was included in the group of 352 seronegative cohort members. Each donor provided a peripheral blood sample, and peripheral blood mononuclear cells were used for TCR beta sequencing. Genomic DNA was extracted from the blood cell samples with the Qiagen DNeasy Blood Extraction Kit.

The chain links TRBV5-1 with TRBJ2-5; TRBD1 is a weak D gene call, 6 bases matching. What was sequenced was PBMCs. This TCR came from a woman between 55 and 75 years old in good health and CMV-seronegative. The CDR3 region: CASSLFGQSKETQYF. The sequenced DNA is TGCGCCAGCAGCTTGTTCGGACAGAGCAAAGAGACCCAGTACTTC.